This T cell receptor (beta chain) was captured by sequencing in a study of cytomegalovirus exposure and HLA in healthy donors. Study-wide background: Later analysis reported that the approximately 120 validation repertoires shared the platform of the roughly 710 first-cohort repertoires. General study findings and limits: The majority of TCR sequences were rare, yet some public TCRs appeared in many donors. Cytomegalovirus association was listed for about 150 TCR beta chains. One later analysis, an examination of the approximately 120 validation repertoires, found that first-cohort TCR clusters tended to co-occur in them.

This CDR3 contains 13 residues. The V gene lost 1 base and the J gene lost 8 bases, with 11 bases spanning the gap. Germline V lookup: CDR1 SGHAT, CDR2 FQNNGV. Generated by immunoSEQ multiplex PCR, the TCRdb table keeps only in-frame clones and is missing some. The table lists 130,000 to 150,000 clones, roughly 89% of them singletons, with over 9% in the top ten. With regard to this clone: Its antigen is as yet unknown.

V and J are TRBV11-2 and TRBJ1-2, with no clear D. This clonotype was sampled from a woman younger than 30 in good health and CMV-seropositive. Material for sequencing was PBMCs. CDR3 coding DNA: TGTGCCAGCAGCTTAGGTGCGGCGACCGGCTACACCTTC. Protein sequence: CASSLGAATGYTF.